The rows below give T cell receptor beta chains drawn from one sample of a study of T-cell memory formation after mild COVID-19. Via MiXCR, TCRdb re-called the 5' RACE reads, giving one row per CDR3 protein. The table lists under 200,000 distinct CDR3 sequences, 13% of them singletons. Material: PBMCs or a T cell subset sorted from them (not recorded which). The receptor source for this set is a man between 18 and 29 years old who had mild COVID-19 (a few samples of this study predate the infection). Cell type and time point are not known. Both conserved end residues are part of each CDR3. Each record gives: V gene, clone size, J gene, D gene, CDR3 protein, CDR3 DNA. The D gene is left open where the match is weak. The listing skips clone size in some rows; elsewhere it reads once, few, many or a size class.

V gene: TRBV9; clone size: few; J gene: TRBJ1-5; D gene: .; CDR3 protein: CASSDQGEGQPQHF; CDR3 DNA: TGTGCCAGCAGCGATCAGGGCGAGGGGCAGCCCCAGCATTTT
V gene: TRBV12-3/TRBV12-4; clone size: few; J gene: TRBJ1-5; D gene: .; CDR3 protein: CASSPRTGMNQPQHF; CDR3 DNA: TGTGCCAGCAGTCCAAGGACGGGCATGAATCAGCCCCAGCATTTT
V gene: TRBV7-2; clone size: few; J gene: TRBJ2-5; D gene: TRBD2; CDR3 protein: CASSLLAGGAGETQYF; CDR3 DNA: TGTGCCAGCAGCTTACTCGCGGGGGGGGCCGGAGAGACCCAGTACTTC
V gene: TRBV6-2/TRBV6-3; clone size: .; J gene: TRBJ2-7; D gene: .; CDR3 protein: CASTKSGVPTYEQYF; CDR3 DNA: TGTGCCAGCACTAAGTCGGGAGTCCCCACCTACGAGCAGTACTTC
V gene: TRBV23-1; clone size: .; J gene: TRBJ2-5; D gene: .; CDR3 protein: CASSQLAGETQYF; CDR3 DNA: TGCGCCAGCAGTCAATTGGCGGGGGAGACCCAGTACTTC
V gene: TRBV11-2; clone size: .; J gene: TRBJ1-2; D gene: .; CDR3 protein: CASSFGGGDYGYTF; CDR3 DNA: TGTGCCAGCAGCTTTGGGGGGGGCGACTATGGCTACACCTTC
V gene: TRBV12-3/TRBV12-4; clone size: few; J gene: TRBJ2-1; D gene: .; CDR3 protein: CASSRAGWAYNEQFF; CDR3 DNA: TGTGCCAGCAGCCGAGCGGGCTGGGCCTACAATGAGCAGTTCTTC
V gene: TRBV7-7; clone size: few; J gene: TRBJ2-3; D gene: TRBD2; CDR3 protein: CASSLGSAGGYTDTQYF; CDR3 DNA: TGTGCCAGCAGCTTAGGTTCTGCGGGGGGATACACAGATACGCAGTATTTT
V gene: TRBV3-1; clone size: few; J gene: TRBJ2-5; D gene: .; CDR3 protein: CASSQEGGGETQYF; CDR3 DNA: TGTGCCAGCAGCCAAGAAGGGGGAGGGGAGACCCAGTACTTC
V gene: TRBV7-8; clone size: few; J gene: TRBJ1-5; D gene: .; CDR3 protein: CASKPGYSNQPQHF; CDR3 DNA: TGTGCCAGCAAACCAGGTTATAGCAATCAGCCCCAGCATTTT
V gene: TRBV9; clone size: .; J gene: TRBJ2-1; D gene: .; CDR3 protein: CASSVVAAWSEQFF; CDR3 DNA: TGTGCCAGCAGCGTAGTCGCAGCGTGGAGTGAGCAGTTCTTC
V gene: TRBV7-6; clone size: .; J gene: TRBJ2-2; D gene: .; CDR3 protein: CASSLGITPGELFF; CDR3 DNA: TGTGCCAGCAGCTTAGGAATAACCCCCGGGGAGCTGTTTTTT
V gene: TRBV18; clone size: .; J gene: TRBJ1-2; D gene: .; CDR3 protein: CASSPLAGAHSHGYTF; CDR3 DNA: TGTGCCAGCTCACCACTGGCGGGGGCCCACTCCCATGGCTACACCTTC
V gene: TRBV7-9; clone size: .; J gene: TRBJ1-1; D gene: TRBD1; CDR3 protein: CASSSRGQGVTEAFF; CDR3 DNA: TGTGCCAGCAGCTCACGGGGACAGGGGGTCACTGAAGCTTTCTTT
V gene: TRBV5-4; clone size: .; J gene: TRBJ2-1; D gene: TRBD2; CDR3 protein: CASSLSGGIGEQFF; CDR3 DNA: TGTGCCAGCAGCTTGTCGGGGGGAATAGGTGAGCAGTTCTTC
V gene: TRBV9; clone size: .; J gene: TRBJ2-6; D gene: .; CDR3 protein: CASARGVYGANVLTF; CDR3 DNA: TGTGCCAGCGCACGAGGGGTCTATGGGGCCAACGTCCTGACTTTC
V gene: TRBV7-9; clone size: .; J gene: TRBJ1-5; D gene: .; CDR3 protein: CASSLAHQPQHF; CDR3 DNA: TGTGCCAGCAGCTTAGCGCATCAGCCCCAGCATTTT
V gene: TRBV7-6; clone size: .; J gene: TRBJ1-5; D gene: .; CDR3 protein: CASSIDSNQPQHF; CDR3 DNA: TGTGCCAGCAGCATCGATAGCAATCAGCCCCAGCATTTT
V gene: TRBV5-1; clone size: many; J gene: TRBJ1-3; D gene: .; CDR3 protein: CASSTTGSGNTIYF; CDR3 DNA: TGCGCCAGCAGCACAACAGGGTCAGGAAACACCATATATTTT
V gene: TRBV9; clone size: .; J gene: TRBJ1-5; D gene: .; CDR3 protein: CASSDSPHQPQHF; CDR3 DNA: TGTGCCAGCAGTGACAGTCCCCACCAGCCCCAGCATTTT
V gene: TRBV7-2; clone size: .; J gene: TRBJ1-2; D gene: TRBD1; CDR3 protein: CASSSPGTGPLSTF; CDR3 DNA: TGTGCCAGCAGCTCACCCGGGACAGGGCCCCTTTCCACCTTC
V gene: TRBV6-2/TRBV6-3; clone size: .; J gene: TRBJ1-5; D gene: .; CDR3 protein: CASTGKPQHF; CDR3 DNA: TGTGCCAGCACGGGTAAGCCCCAGCATTTT
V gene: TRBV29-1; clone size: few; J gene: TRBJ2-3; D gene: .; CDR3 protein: CSVAEGVADTQYF; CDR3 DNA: TGCAGCGTTGCGGAGGGGGTCGCAGATACGCAGTATTTT
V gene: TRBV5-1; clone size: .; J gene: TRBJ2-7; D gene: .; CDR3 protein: CASSRGSNGDEQYF; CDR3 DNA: TGCGCCAGCAGCCGGGGGTCGAATGGGGACGAGCAGTACTTC
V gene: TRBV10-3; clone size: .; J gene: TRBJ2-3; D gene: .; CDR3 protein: CAVTGTGGPDTQYF; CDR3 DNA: TGTGCCGTAACAGGGACCGGTGGCCCAGATACGCAGTATTTT
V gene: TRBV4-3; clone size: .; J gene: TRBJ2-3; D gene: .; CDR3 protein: CASSLWGLAAADTQYF; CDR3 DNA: TGCGCCAGCAGCCTGTGGGGGCTAGCCGCGGCAGATACGCAGTATTTT
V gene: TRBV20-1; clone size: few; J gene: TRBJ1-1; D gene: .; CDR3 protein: CSAGSIDGNTEAFF; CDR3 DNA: TGCAGTGCCGGGTCAATTGACGGGAACACTGAAGCTTTCTTT
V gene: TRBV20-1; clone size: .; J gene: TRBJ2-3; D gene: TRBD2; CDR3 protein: CSESGEDTQYF; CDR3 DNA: TGCAGTGAGAGCGGGGAGGATACGCAGTATTTT
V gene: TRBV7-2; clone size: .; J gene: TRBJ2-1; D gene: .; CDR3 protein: CASSLRAWGSEQFF; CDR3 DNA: TGTGCCAGCAGCTTACGGGCGTGGGGGAGTGAGCAGTTCTTC
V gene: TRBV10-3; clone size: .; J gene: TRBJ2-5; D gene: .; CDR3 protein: CAISGGATQETQYF; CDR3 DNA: TGTGCCATCAGTGGGGGAGCCACCCAAGAGACCCAGTACTTC
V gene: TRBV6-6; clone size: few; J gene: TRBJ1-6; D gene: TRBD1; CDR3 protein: CASDTGGNSPLHF; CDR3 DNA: TGTGCCAGCGATACAGGGGGTAATTCACCCCTCCACTTT
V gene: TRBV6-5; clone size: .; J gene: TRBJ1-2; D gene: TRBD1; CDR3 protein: CASSSYGTANGYTF; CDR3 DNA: TGTGCCAGCAGTTCCTACGGGACAGCTAATGGCTACACCTTC
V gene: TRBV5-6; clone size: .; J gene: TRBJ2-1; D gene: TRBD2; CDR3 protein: CASSPGGTGNEQFF; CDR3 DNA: TGTGCCAGCAGCCCCGGGGGGACGGGGAATGAGCAGTTCTTC
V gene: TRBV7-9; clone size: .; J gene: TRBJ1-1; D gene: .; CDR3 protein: CASSLARSAPNTEAFF; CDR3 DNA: TGTGCCAGCAGCTTAGCGAGGTCAGCACCGAACACTGAAGCTTTCTTT
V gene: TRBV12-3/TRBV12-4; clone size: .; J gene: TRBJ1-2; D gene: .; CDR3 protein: CASVSGAAAPNYGYTF; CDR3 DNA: TGTGCCAGCGTATCGGGGGCCGCCGCCCCTAACTATGGCTACACCTTC
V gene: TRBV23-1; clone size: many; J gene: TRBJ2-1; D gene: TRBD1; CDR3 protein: CASKGGDRGYNEQFF; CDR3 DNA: TGCGCCAGCAAAGGGGGAGACAGGGGGTACAATGAGCAGTTCTTC
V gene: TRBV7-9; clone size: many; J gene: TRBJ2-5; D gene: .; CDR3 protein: CASSLRGETQYF; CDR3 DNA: TGTGCCAGCAGTTTAAGGGGGGAGACCCAGTACTTC
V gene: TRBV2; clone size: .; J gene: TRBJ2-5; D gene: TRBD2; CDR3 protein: CASSGVSGALVRETQYF; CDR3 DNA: TGTGCCAGCAGTGGGGTTAGCGGGGCCCTGGTTCGAGAGACCCAGTACTTC
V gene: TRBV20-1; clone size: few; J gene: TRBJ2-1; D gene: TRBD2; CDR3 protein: CSARDPSGGWYEQFF; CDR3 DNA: TGCAGTGCTAGAGACCCTAGCGGGGGGTGGTATGAGCAGTTCTTC